The subject of this entry is one T cell receptor beta chain. Antigen specificity is unknown. Documented time point: pre-treatment sample, taken before nivolumab and TIL therapy. Pleural nodules or supraclavicular lymph nodes made up most of the excised metastases sampled. The libraries were made with immunoSEQ v3. The repertoire was sequenced with immunoSEQ multiplex PCR; TCRdb's copy has only in-frame clones and lacks some. The sample has around 7,000 clones, 62% seen once; the top ten hold approximately 8.4%. These data come from a study of TIL therapy for anti-PD-1-resistant metastatic lung cancer. Whole-study results and caveats: TIL cultures after expansion showed higher clonality and lower diversity than baseline tumor (median around 5.9% vs 31%). Many TIL product clones were absent from baseline tumor, suggesting clonal contraction.

This CDR3 has 14 residues. Trimming took 6 bases from V and 7 from J; bases not matched to a gene: 8. Germline V gene sequence: CDR1 SNHLY, CDR2 FYNNEI. The genes are TRBV2 and TRBJ1-4; 7 bases agree with TRBD1. This receptor was taken from a person between 25 and 80 years old with non-small cell lung cancer. The sequencing used tumor tissue, collected at baseline. CDR3 nucleotides: TGTGCCAGCAGGCCCCAGGGGGGCGGTGAAAAACTGTTTTTT. Amino acid sequence: CASRPQGGGEKLFF.